Following are 20 T cell receptor beta chains from one sample sequenced in a study of control samples from healthy donors and cancer patients. Produced via immunoSEQ multiplex PCR; TCRdb's table is partial and in-frame only. The sample lists 91,000 or so clones, 91% occurring once. What was sequenced was blood. The receptors stem from a woman in her 30s in good health.

The chain couples TRBV3-1 (or the pseudogene TRBV3-2) to TRBJ1-2, with no clear D. Germline-derived CDR1 and CDR2 are LGHDT and YNNKEL (reference sequence). Trimming took 1 base from V and 8 from J, leaving 11 bases between them. The CDR3 loop spans 13 amino acids. The CDR3 spells CASSQVGGAGYTF. As DNA, the CDR3 is TGTGCCAGCAGCCAAGTTGGTGGCGCCGGCTACACCTTC.

CDR3 bases: TGTGCCAGCAGCTTTCCCCGACTAGGAGAAGATACGCAGTATTTT. It yields the protein CASSFPRLGEDTQYF. The V and J genes are TRBV5-4 and TRBJ2-3; a possible D gene is TRBD2 (6 bases). In germline, CDR1 is SGHNT, CDR2 YYREEE (reference sequence). The CDR3 contains 15 residues. Trimming removed 2 bases from V and 5 bases from J, with 15 bases in between.

This rearrangement joins TRBV27 to TRBJ2-7; D not certain. V was trimmed by 0 bases and J by 1 base, leaving 7 bases between them. CDR3 length: 14 residues. The V gene's germline CDR1 is MNHEY and CDR2 SMNVEV (reference sequence). CDR3 amino acids: CASSLSGTSYEQYF. In DNA form, the CDR3 reads TGTGCCAGCAGTTTATCAGGTACATCCTACGAGCAGTACTTC.

The CDR3 sequence: CASSQDLAGWSEQFF. CDR3 DNA: TGTGCCAGCAGCCAAGACCTAGCGGGATGGTCTGAGCAGTTCTTC. V gene TRBV3-1 (or the pseudogene TRBV3-2) combines with J gene TRBJ2-1; 9 bases align to TRBD2. Germline trimming cut 0 bases from V and 9 bases from J; bases unmatched to any gene: 6. This CDR3 is built from 15 residues. From germline, CDR1 is LGHDT and CDR2 YNNKEL (reference sequence).

The V and J genes are TRBV5-1 and TRBJ2-7; maybe TRBD1 (5 bases). The CDR3 runs 15 residues. Germline V gene lookup returns CDR1 SGHRS and CDR2 YFSETQ. The germline V and J ends were trimmed by 1 base and 6 bases, with 17 bases remaining between them. In nucleotides, the CDR3 is TGCGCCAGCAGCTTGAGGGCAGGGCAATCGGGCGAGCAGTACTTC. As protein: CASSLRAGQSGEQYF.

Regarding this clone: A junction boundary mismatches the germline segment, possibly from a read error. The V gene is TRBV29-1, the J gene TRBJ2-7, with D possibly matching TRBD2 (7 bases). The CDR3 runs 13 residues. Looked up from germline, CDR1 is SQVTM and CDR2 is ANQGSEA. The CDR3 protein is CSVEDLGGGNADF. The CDR3, as DNA: TGCAGCGTTGAAGATCTGGGAGGGGGTAACGCGGACTTC.

This sequence joins TRBV2 and TRBJ2-7; the D gene is possibly TRBD2 (6 bases). The CDR3 is made up of 12 amino acids. Germline CDR1 SNHLY, CDR2 FYNNEI. Trimming shortened V by 11 bases and J by 7 bases, and 18 bases separated the two germline ends. The CDR3 bases are TGTGCCTCGAGCGGGCTAGCGAAGGAGCAGTACTTC. It yields the protein CASSGLAKEQYF. Full variable domain (remainder filled in from reference TRBV2 and TRBJ2-7): EPEVTQTPSHQVTQMGQEVILRCVPISNHLYFYWYRQILGQKVEFLVSFYNNEISEKSEIFDDQFSVERPDGSNFTLKIRSTKLEDSAMYFCASSGLAKEQYFGPGTRLTVT.

CDR3 nucleotide sequence: TGTGCCAGCAGTACCTCAAACGTTCCTGTCTCTGGAAACACCATATATTTT. This gives the protein CASSTSNVPVSGNTIYF. The chain employs TRBV25-1 and TRBJ1-3; D unclear. V was trimmed by 5 bases and J by 0 bases, leaving 17 bases between them. The CDR3 totals 17 residues. CDR1 is MGHDK, CDR2 SYGVNS, per germline.

The chain employs TRBV6-5 and TRBJ1-2, with D hard to call. The CDR3 is 13 residues long. Deletions cut 4 bases from V and 5 bases from J, with 11 bases between. In germline, CDR1 is MNHEY, CDR2 SVGAGI. CDR3 in DNA: TGTGCCAGCAGTTCAGTTAGGCAGTATGGCTACACCTTC. Translating it yields CASSSVRQYGYTF.

V and J are TRBV3-1 (or the pseudogene TRBV3-2) and TRBJ2-2, with D tentatively TRBD2 (6 bases). Germline CDR1 is LGHDT and CDR2 is YNNKEL (reference sequence). The CDR3 has 15 residues. V gave up 3 bases and J gave up 0 bases, with 8 bases separating them. The CDR3 DNA reads TGTGCCAGCAGCCACCTAGCGTCGAACACCGGGGAGCTGTTTTTT. This sequence encodes CASSHLASNTGELFF.

This rearrangement joins TRBV18 to TRBJ1-1, with D unresolved. Trimming took off 3 bases at V and 2 bases at J, with 7 bases between the two ends. The CDR3 has 13 residues. Germline V lookup: CDR1 KGHSH, CDR2 LQKENI. The CDR3 region is CASSPNSNTEAFF. The CDR3 bases are TGTGCCAGCTCACCCAATAGCAACACTGAAGCTTTCTTT. Using reference TRBV18 and TRBJ1-1 for the parts outside the CDR3, the full variable domain is NAGVMQNPRHLVRRRGQEARLRCSPMKGHSHVYWYRQLPEEGLKFMVYLQKENIIDESGMPKERFSAEFPKEGPSILRIQQVVRGDSAAYFCASSPNSNTEAFFGQGTRLTVV.

Here the CDR3 reads CASSLEGHYYEQYF. CDR3 sequence (DNA): TGTGCCAGCAGTTTAGAGGGGCACTACTACGAGCAGTACTTC. The rearrangement joins TRBV27 to TRBJ2-7; TRBD1 or TRBD2 may be the D gene (5 bases each). This CDR3 comprises 14 residues. V lost 2 bases and J lost 3, with 11 bases in between. CDR1 is MNHEY and CDR2 is SMNVEV in the germline V gene (reference sequence).

The chain links TRBV6-5 to TRBJ1-1; 10 bases agree with TRBD1. V lost 6 bases and J lost 5; bases outside the gene matches: 9. The CDR3 runs to 15 residues. The germline CDR1 and CDR2 sequences are MNHEY and SVGAGI. The CDR3 DNA follows: TGTGCCAGCAGCGGCGACAGGGGGCGGTCAACTGAAGCTTTCTTT. Translated: CASSGDRGRSTEAFF.

The sample holds a few counts of this clone. This chain uses TRBV7-8 with TRBJ2-1; D unclear. The CDR3 sequence is 12 residues long. Germline V gene sequence: CDR1 SGHVS, CDR2 FQNEAQ. Trimming stripped 5 bases from V and 7 bases from J, with 9 bases between. In DNA, the CDR3 is TGTGCCAGCAGCGTCCTCACGAATGAGCAGTTCTTC. The encoded protein is CASSVLTNEQFF.

The rearrangement uses TRBV5-1 and TRBJ1-6; D unclear. Germline V gene lookup returns CDR1 SGHRS and CDR2 YFSETQ. Trimming took 2 bases from V and 8 from J, leaving 14 bases between them. The length of the CDR3 is 15 residues. CDR3 residues: CASSLSGSGDSPLHF. The CDR3 region has the DNA TGCGCCAGCAGCTTATCGGGGAGTGGAGATTCACCCCTCCACTTT.

The J gene is TRBJ1-2, the V gene TRBV3-1 (or the pseudogene TRBV3-2), with TRBD1 matching over 11 bases. The V gene end was trimmed by 5 bases and the J gene end by 6 bases; junction bases not matched to a gene: 2. The CDR3 covers 13 residues. CDR1 and CDR2 (germline): LGHDT, YNNKEL (reference sequence). The CDR3 bases are TGTGCCAGCAGCTCGGGACAGGGGGATGGCTACACCTTC. Translating gives CASSSGQGDGYTF.

The CDR3 sequence is CASSESRGLRETQYF. Here the CDR3 DNA reads TGCGCCAGCAGCGAATCCAGGGGGCTTAGAGAGACCCAGTACTTC. The chain carries TRBV5-1 and TRBJ2-5, with 8 positions matching TRBD1. This CDR3 region has 15 residues. The V gene end was trimmed by 4 bases and the J gene end by 4 bases; junction bases not matched to a gene: 9. The germline V gene has CDR1 SGHRS and CDR2 YFSETQ.

The chain links TRBV5-1 to TRBJ1-4; D gene ambiguous. This CDR3 has 14 residues. Germline V gene sequence: CDR1 SGHRS, CDR2 YFSETQ. V dropped 4 bases and J dropped 2 bases, with 9 bases sitting between them. CDR3 loop: CASSPGRTNEKLFF. CDR3 DNA: TGCGCCAGCAGCCCGGGAAGGACTAATGAAAAACTGTTTTTT.

The chain joins TRBV25-1 to TRBJ2-7; tentatively, D is TRBD2 (6 bases). This CDR3 spans 14 amino acids. The V gene's germline CDR1 is MGHDK and CDR2 SYGVNS. Trimming took off 6 bases at V and 8 bases at J, with 20 bases between the two ends. The CDR3 sequence: CASSGTGTTRKQYF. The CDR3 DNA is TGTGCCAGCAGCGGGACTGGTACTACGAGGAAGCAGTACTTC.

The V gene is TRBV7-2, the J gene TRBJ2-3; D possibly corresponds to TRBD1 (6 bases). Germline CDR1 reads SGHTA; CDR2 reads FQGNSA. This CDR3 spans 18 amino acids. V lost 4 bases and J 3 bases, leaving 23 bases between the germline ends. This CDR3 reads CASSYRRSGTQGTDTQYF. DNA of the CDR3: TGTGCCAGCAGCTACCGCCGATCCGGGACCCAGGGGACAGATACGCAGTATTTT.